These 5 T cell receptor beta chains came from one sample sequenced in a study of T cells in localized non-small cell lung cancer. The protocol was immunoSEQ multiplex PCR, while the TCRdb copy is restricted to in-frame clones and leaves out a portion. The sample lists 33,000 or so clones; roughly 82% were seen once. Source: peripheral blood, taken before any cancer treatment. The receptors here all came from a male donor older than 55 with stage III squamous cell lung carcinoma.

This clone was seen a handful of times. This chain links TRBV14 with TRBJ1-1, with 7 bases identical to TRBD1. The V gene's germline CDR1 is SGHDN and CDR2 FVKESK. V was clipped by 3 bases and J by 6 bases; unmatched bases: 7. The CDR3 consists of 14 residues. The CDR3 sequence: CASSQTGRYAEAFF. The DNA for the CDR3 is TGTGCCAGCAGCCAGACAGGGAGGTACGCTGAAGCTTTCTTT.

The genes are TRBV4-2 and TRBJ1-2; D is ambiguous. V was shortened by 1 base and J by 8 bases, with 20 bases between the two germline ends. In germline, CDR1 is LGHNA, CDR2 YNFKEQ. The CDR3 runs to 16 residues. DNA of the CDR3: TGTGCCAGCAGCCAAGGCTTGGGCGGCTCCTGGGTCGGCTACACCTTC. The encoded protein is CASSQGLGGSWVGYTF.

The rearrangement joins TRBV9 to TRBJ2-2; unclear D gene. The CDR3 consists of 12 residues. Trimming pared 0 bases from V and 7 bases from J, leaving 4 bases between. Germline-derived CDR1 and CDR2 are SGDLS and YYNGEE. The CDR3, as DNA: TGTGCCAGCAGCGTAGAGGGCGGGGAGCTGTTTTTT. It encodes CASSVEGGELFF.

The J gene is TRBJ1-4, the V gene TRBV6-1, with TRBD1 as a possible D gene (5 bases). The V and J ends lost 6 bases and 0 bases respectively, with 11 bases between them. The CDR3 runs to 15 residues. Germline loops: CDR1 MNHNS, CDR2 SASEGT. In DNA, the CDR3 is TGTGCCAGCAGATGGGACCGCGCAACTAATGAAAAACTGTTTTTT. As protein: CASRWDRATNEKLFF.

This clone was counted a single time. The V gene is TRBV12-5, the J gene TRBJ1-5; no definite D call. Per the germline V gene, CDR1 is LGHNT and CDR2 is FRNRAP. CDR3 length equals 14 residues. Trimming removed 2 bases at V and 3 bases at J, with 8 bases between. This CDR3 is CASGLTGFNQPQHF. The CDR3, as DNA: TGTGCTAGTGGTTTGACGGGTTTCAATCAGCCCCAGCATTTT.